Listed below are T cell receptor beta chains from one sample, sequenced in a study of cytomegalovirus exposure and HLA in healthy donors. Profiling relied on immunoSEQ multiplex PCR, and the TCRdb table lists in-frame clones only, not all of them. The table has roughly 220,000 clones, approximately 70% seen once. What was sequenced was PBMCs. All receptors derive from a woman between 25 and 40 years old in good health and CMV-seronegative. The CDR3 runs from the conserved cysteine through the conserved F or W. Fields, in order: J gene, V gene, CDR3 protein.

>TRBJ1-1|TRBV6-1
CASSDRDRVTEAFF
>TRBJ1-2|TRBV11-3
CASSSDRTYGYTF
>TRBJ1-5|TRBV19
CASSSGEGRTPQHF
>TRBJ1-4|TRBV10-3
CAISEAGTTNEKLFF
>-|TRBV19
CASRLYGTGGDEQYF
>TRBJ2-1|TRBV6-5
CASGLAGAYNEQFF
>TRBJ2-5|TRBV7-9
CASSPAQGHPQTQYF
>TRBJ2-3|TRBV29-1
CSARTGLAGDTDTQYF
>TRBJ1-2|TRBV2
CASSEYRENYGYTF
>TRBJ2-1|TRBV10-3
CAISESILDFQYNEQFF
>TRBJ1-1|TRBV6-7
CASSYGAGSRGTEAFF
>TRBJ2-3|TRBV2
CASSSRGGQRDTQYF
>TRBJ2-7|TRBV4-3
CASSPGLTYEQYF
>TRBJ2-1|TRBV19
CASTTLGIAGGEQFF
>TRBJ2-1|TRBV2
CASSEASQRDEQFF
>TRBJ1-2|TRBV10-3
CAISGGGQVGYTF
>TRBJ2-1|TRBV4-2
CASSQLLAGESIEQFF
>TRBJ2-3|TRBV5-4
CASSTGLAGETSTDTQYF
>TRBJ1-2|TRBV5-1
CASSLEEGSRVGYTF
>TRBJ2-2|TRBV5-1
CASSLEAGKENTGELFF
>TRBJ1-6|TRBV6-5
CASSESYYNSPLNF
>TRBJ2-5|TRBV11-3
CASSQGLAGHQETQYF
>TRBJ2-1|TRBV6-6
CASSFTNNEQFF
>TRBJ2-3|TRBV2
CASSHRDPTDTQYF
>TRBJ1-2|TRBV19
CASSTDRGHGYTF
>TRBJ2-5|TRBV5-1
CASSPSIEVGEETQYF
>TRBJ2-2|TRBV9
CASSPAGGPGELFF
>TRBJ1-2|TRBV5-4
CASSLEGAGFGYTF
>TRBJ1-5|TRBV6-6
CASSYSSTGGQPQHF
>TRBJ2-7|TRBV6-4
CASSELQGSEQYF
>TRBJ2-7|TRBV5-1
CASSQGLAGGNYEQYF
>TRBJ2-7|TRBV4-2
CASSQERDSYEQYF
>TRBJ2-1|TRBV7-9
CSSSSPLGTKESNEQFF
>TRBJ1-1|TRBV11-1
CASRTGGSEAFF
>TRBJ1-5|TRBV19
CASSISGGSNQPQHF
>TRBJ2-3|TRBV7-8
CASSLVGQTTDTQYF
>TRBJ2-1|TRBV7-9
CASTSRLSQTYNEQFF
>TRBJ1-5|TRBV7-8
CDSSLEAETGMGQPQHF
>TRBJ1-4|TRBV15
CATSRDPKAGLPTNEKLFF
>TRBJ1-2|TRBV2
CASSEVVSGYTF
>TRBJ2-1|TRBV5-4
CASSSTGSRNEQFF
>TRBJ2-7|TRBV10-3
CAISARGNYEQYF